This record looks at one T cell receptor (beta chain) sequence and its context. As yet, its antigen is unknown. Per germline, CDR1 SNHLY and CDR2 FYNNEI. This CDR3 is built from 20 residues. The V and J ends lost 7 bases and 0 bases, in that order; junction bases with no gene match: 13. These data originate in a study of vaccination effects on CD4 cells after COVID-19. A roughly 10-day culture period preceded the isolation of CD4+ T cells. According to PCR results, the person was infected with SARS-CoV-2 between March and December 2020. Sequencing used immunoSEQ multiplex PCR; TCRdb keeps in-frame clones, though not all of them. The table has tens of thousands of clones, around 70% seen once.

The V gene is TRBV2, the J gene TRBJ2-2; 14 bases map to TRBD2. The sequence derives from a human donor who had a prior SARS-CoV-2 infection. The sample here was CD4+ T cells from PBMCs cultured without peptide, taken before COVID-19 vaccination. CDR3 amino acids: CASNRTSGRIGFANTGELFF. CDR3 nucleotides: TGTGCCAGCAATCGGACTAGCGGGAGGATTGGTTTCGCGAACACCGGGGAGCTGTTTTTT.